The 28 T cell receptor beta chains reported below all come from one sample, sequenced in a study of T cell responses to AZD1222 COVID-19 vaccine. Assay: immunoSEQ multiplex PCR; the TCRdb copy retains only in-frame clones and omits some. The sample has 80,000 or so clones, over 75% seen once; the top ten hold 8% to 13%. This specimen was peripheral blood, taken 28 days after the second AZD1222 dose. These TCRs come from an adult who received the AZD1222 COVID-19 vaccine.

The rearrangement uses TRBV6-5 and TRBJ2-7; 7 nucleotides line up with TRBD1. V was clipped by 5 bases and J by 5 bases; unmatched bases: 9. Germline V gene lookup returns CDR1 MNHEY and CDR2 SVGAGI. This CDR3 has 14 amino acids. The CDR3 reads CASSNRDSPDEQYF. Here the CDR3 DNA reads TGTGCCAGCAGTAACCGGGACAGCCCGGACGAGCAGTACTTC.

This clone was observed a few times. V gene TRBV5-4 combines with J gene TRBJ2-1; D perhaps matches TRBD2 (5 bases). Germline assignment: CDR1 SGHNT and CDR2 YYREEE (reference sequence). The CDR3 loop spans 15 amino acids. The V end was cut by 1 base, the J end by 1 base, with 9 bases between. The CDR3 reads CASSLYGDSYNEQFF. The DNA of the CDR3 is TGTGCCAGCAGCTTGTACGGGGATTCCTACAATGAGCAGTTCTTC.

This clone was recorded only once. This chain joins TRBV6-1 and TRBJ1-5, with D unclear. The CDR3 has 15 residues. Germline CDR1 reads MNHNS; CDR2 reads SASEGT. The V end was cut by 0 bases, the J end by 3 bases, with 9 bases between. CDR3 in amino acids: CASSEAAAYNQPQHF. The CDR3 DNA reads as TGTGCCAGCAGTGAAGCGGCAGCCTACAATCAGCCCCAGCATTTT.

This clone was found once. The chain links TRBV6-6 to TRBJ1-2; TRBD1 matches at 8 bases. The CDR3 has 14 residues. Germline trimming cut 0 bases from V and 8 bases from J; bases unmatched to any gene: 5. The germline CDR1 and CDR2 sequences are MNHNY and SVGAGI (reference sequence). CDR3 in DNA: TGTGCCAGCAGTTACTCGCAGGGGGCAGGGGGCTACACCTTC. It codes for CASSYSQGAGGYTF.

The V gene is TRBV6-5, the J gene TRBJ2-3; no definite D call. The CDR3 is made up of 11 amino acids. The ends were cut back, 8 bases at V and 8 bases at J, with 11 bases in the middle. Germline CDR1 is MNHEY and CDR2 is SVGAGI. This CDR3 is CASVFGGTQYF. CDR3 DNA sequence: TGTGCCAGCGTCTTTGGCGGTACGCAGTATTTT.

The gene calls are TRBV28 and TRBJ2-5; tentative D call: TRBD2 (6 bases). Germline V gives CDR1 MDHEN, CDR2 SYDVKM. The germline V and J ends were trimmed by 1 base and 5 bases, with 8 bases remaining between them. The CDR3 covers 13 residues. In DNA form, the CDR3 reads TGTGCCAGCAGTTTATCGGGAGACGAGACCCAGTACTTC. Its translation: CASSLSGDETQYF.

The V gene is TRBV2, the J gene TRBJ1-5, with D perhaps TRBD1 (6 bases). Trimming cost V 6 bases and J 4 bases, with 10 bases left between them. Germline CDR1 and CDR2: SNHLY and FYNNEI. CDR3 length: 13 amino acids. The CDR3: CASRGGQNQPQHF. CDR3 in DNA: TGTGCCAGCAGAGGAGGACAGAATCAGCCCCAGCATTTT.

The chain employs TRBV3-1 (or the pseudogene TRBV3-2) and TRBJ2-2; D unclear. Germline-derived CDR1 and CDR2 are LGHDT and YNNKEL (reference sequence). The CDR3 length is 15 residues. V was shortened by 1 base and J by 2 bases, with 8 bases between the two germline ends. Here the CDR3 reads CASSQGGYNTGELFF. The CDR3 nucleotides read TGTGCCAGCAGCCAAGGCGGCTACAACACCGGGGAGCTGTTTTTT.

The chain has TRBV14 and TRBJ2-5, with D unclear. Germline V gene data show CDR1 as SGHDN and CDR2 as FVKESK. This CDR3 contains 16 residues. Deletions cut 0 bases from V and 2 bases from J, with 13 bases between. CDR3 loop: CASSQDPIRQQETQYF. DNA for the CDR3: TGTGCCAGCAGCCAAGATCCGATAAGACAACAAGAGACCCAGTACTTC.

The chain links TRBV7-8 to TRBJ2-5; a possible D gene is TRBD2 (5 bases). V lost 11 bases and J 2 bases, leaving 15 bases between the germline ends. The CDR3 totals 13 residues. Germline V gene data show CDR1 as SGHVS and CDR2 as FQNEAQ. The CDR3: CAGGTDGQETQYF. The CDR3, as DNA: TGTGCCGGAGGTACGGACGGACAAGAGACCCAGTACTTC.

This sequence joins TRBV7-8 and TRBJ1-5; D is uncertain. CDR3 length: 14 residues. Trimming removed 4 bases at V and 5 bases at J, with 12 bases between. Germline V CDR1 and CDR2: SGHVS, FQNEAQ. The CDR3 coding sequence is TGTGCCAGCAGCTCTACCGGCCCCGATCAGCCCCAGCATTTT. Protein sequence: CASSSTGPDQPQHF.

The chain carries TRBV30 and TRBJ2-3; D remains unclear. This CDR3 region has 13 residues. The V gene's germline CDR1 is GTSNPN and CDR2 SVGIG (reference sequence). Trimming removed 3 bases at V and 0 bases at J, with 7 bases between. The CDR3 DNA reads as TGTGCCTGGAGATTTCGGAGCACAGATACGCAGTATTTT. Translated: CAWRFRSTDTQYF.

The rearrangement uses TRBV28 and TRBJ2-7; no firm D call. The germline V gene encodes CDR1 MDHEN and CDR2 SYDVKM. V dropped 1 base and J dropped 5 bases, with 3 bases sitting between them. This CDR3 region has 11 residues. The CDR3 nucleotides are TGTGCCAGCAGTTTATCCAACGAGCAGTACTTC. This translates into CASSLSNEQYF.

This rearrangement joins TRBV5-6 to TRBJ1-2; 11 bases agree with TRBD1. CDR3 length equals 14 residues. The J segment lost 1 base and the V segment lost 4 bases, leaving 0 bases of the junction unmatched. Germline V gene data show CDR1 as SGHDT and CDR2 as YYEEEE. CDR3 amino acids: CASSGTGGNYGYTF. CDR3 nucleotides: TGTGCCAGCAGCGGGACAGGGGGTAACTATGGCTACACCTTC.

J is TRBJ2-1 and V is TRBV11-2, with 7 nucleotides matching TRBD1. CDR3 length: 13 residues. Germline CDR1 is SGHAT and CDR2 is FQNNGV. V gave up 3 bases and J gave up 6 bases; unmatched junction bases: 2. The CDR3 sequence is CASSLGTVNEQFF. CDR3 DNA sequence: TGTGCCAGCAGCTTGGGGACAGTCAATGAGCAGTTCTTC.

The genes are TRBV5-1 and TRBJ1-1; 7 nucleotides align to TRBD1. CDR1 SGHRS and CDR2 YFSETQ come from the germline V gene. The V and J ends lost 4 bases and 1 base, in that order; junction bases with no gene match: 7. The CDR3 consists of 15 residues. CDR3 sequence: CASSPWGQKNTEAFF. CDR3 coding DNA: TGCGCCAGCAGCCCGTGGGGACAGAAGAACACTGAAGCTTTCTTT.

The CDR3 nucleotides read TGTGCCTGGAGCGGCGAGACAGGGGGATTCTCGAACACTGAAGCTTTCTTT. Protein: CAWSGETGGFSNTEAFF. This chain links TRBV30 with TRBJ1-1; the match to TRBD1 covers 9 bases. The germline V gene encodes CDR1 GTSNPN and CDR2 SVGIG (reference sequence). The V gene end was trimmed by 3 bases and the J gene end by 1 base; junction bases not matched to a gene: 12. CDR3 size: 17 residues.

The rearrangement joins TRBV15 to TRBJ2-3; 7 nucleotides line up with TRBD1. The CDR3 extends over 17 amino acids. V dropped 2 bases and J dropped 2; count of bases not matched to a gene: 10. Per germline, CDR1 LNHNV and CDR2 YYDKDF (reference sequence). The CDR3 nucleotides are TGTGCCACCAGCAGACCACAGGACAGGATAAACACAGATACGCAGTATTTT. It specifies CATSRPQDRINTDTQYF. Complete variable domain (other parts from reference TRBV15 and TRBJ2-3): DAMVIQNPRYQVTQFGKPVTLSCSQTLNHNVMYWYQQKSSQAPKLLFHYYDKDFNNEADTPDNFQSRRPNTSFCFLDIRSPGLGDTAMYLCATSRPQDRINTDTQYFGPGTRLTVL.

This clone was seen a single time. V is TRBV6-5 and J is TRBJ1-3, with no clear D. The CDR3 runs 16 residues. The germline V gene has CDR1 MNHEY and CDR2 SVGAGI. Deletions cut 0 bases from V and 1 base from J, with 10 bases between. The CDR3 DNA sequence: TGTGCCAGCAGTTACTCGGGGTCCAGGTCTGGAAACACCATATATTTT. Residues: CASSYSGSRSGNTIYF.

The chain's CDR3 is CASSLASGENQETQYF. The CDR3 DNA is TGTGCCAGCAGCTTGGCTAGCGGGGAAAACCAAGAGACCCAGTACTTC. The chain couples TRBV5-4 to TRBJ2-5, with TRBD2 matching 9 bases. In germline, CDR1 is SGHNT, CDR2 YYREEE (reference sequence). The junction had 3 bases not matched to a gene; V was cut back by 0 bases and J by 0 bases. This CDR3 region has 16 residues.

The chain carries TRBV18 and TRBJ2-2, with 7 bases identical to TRBD2. The trim removed 5 bases at V and 3 bases at J, leaving 6 bases unmatched. The CDR3 is 15 residues long. Germline V gene sequence: CDR1 KGHSH, CDR2 LQKENI. CDR3 DNA sequence: TGTGCCAGCTCATTACTTGCGGGGGACACCGGGGAGCTGTTTTTT. It encodes CASSLLAGDTGELFF.

The chain links TRBV7-9 to TRBJ2-7; TRBD1 matches at 10 bases. This CDR3 spans 14 amino acids. V was clipped by 5 bases and J by 2 bases; unmatched bases: 3. CDR1 and CDR2 from the germline V gene are SEHNR and FQNEAQ (reference sequence). CDR3 amino acids: CASSPGTGAYEQYF. The DNA for the CDR3 is TGTGCCAGCAGCCCTGGGACAGGGGCCTACGAGCAGTACTTC.

This clone was counted a single time. The chain is built from TRBV25-1 and TRBJ1-3, with a tentative D call TRBD1 (6 bases). The CDR3 is made up of 15 amino acids. Germline CDR1 and CDR2: MGHDK and SYGVNS. V gave up 1 base and J gave up 2 bases, with 9 bases separating them. CDR3 coding DNA: TGTGCCAGCAGTGAATTCGGGGGGCCTGGAAACACCATATATTTT. This sequence encodes CASSEFGGPGNTIYF.

The chain couples TRBV27 to TRBJ1-5, with D possibly being TRBD1 (6 bases). In germline, CDR1 is MNHEY, CDR2 SMNVEV (reference sequence). Trimming took off 4 bases at V and 8 bases at J, with 27 bases between the two ends. This CDR3 region has 18 residues. Written as DNA, the CDR3 is TGTGCCAGCAGTTCTCGTCTGATTACAGGGTCTGTAGGGGAGCCCCAGCATTTT. Protein: CASSSRLITGSVGEPQHF.

DNA of the CDR3: TGTGCCAGCAGCCCCATCGGACAGGGATGGGATGGCTACACCTTC. This translates into CASSPIGQGWDGYTF. V is TRBV7-8 and J is TRBJ1-2; 8 bases match TRBD1. The CDR3 runs to 15 residues. Losses at the gene ends were 5 bases for V and 6 bases for J; bases not matched to a gene: 11. The germline gives CDR1 SGHVS, CDR2 FQNEAQ.

A remark on this clone: Other nucleotide sequences in the sample specify the same CDR3. The chain employs TRBV6-5 and TRBJ1-5; D gene uncertain. This CDR3 is 15 amino acids long. The germline V gene has CDR1 MNHEY and CDR2 SVGAGI. The V end was cut by 5 bases, the J end by 0 bases, with 11 bases between. The CDR3, as DNA: TGTGCCAGCAGTCGGACCCTGTATAGCAATCAGCCCCAGCATTTT. Its translation: CASSRTLYSNQPQHF.

This sequence joins TRBV19 and TRBJ2-3; a weak D match, TRBD1 (6 bases). The CDR3 covers 14 residues. Germline V gives CDR1 LNHDA, CDR2 SQIVND (reference sequence). V shed 5 bases and J shed 1 base, with 10 bases lying between them. The CDR3 loop reads CASSAYRGTDTQYF. DNA for the CDR3: TGTGCCAGTAGTGCCTACAGGGGCACAGATACGCAGTATTTT.

The table lists this clone with a count of one. The chain joins TRBV28 to TRBJ2-7; D possibly corresponds to TRBD1 (6 bases). CDR1 is MDHEN and CDR2 is SYDVKM in the germline V gene. CDR3 size: 13 residues. V was clipped by 6 bases and J by 1 base, with 10 bases between them. CDR3: CASRTQGSYEQYF. Here the CDR3 DNA reads TGTGCCAGCAGGACGCAGGGGTCCTACGAGCAGTACTTC.